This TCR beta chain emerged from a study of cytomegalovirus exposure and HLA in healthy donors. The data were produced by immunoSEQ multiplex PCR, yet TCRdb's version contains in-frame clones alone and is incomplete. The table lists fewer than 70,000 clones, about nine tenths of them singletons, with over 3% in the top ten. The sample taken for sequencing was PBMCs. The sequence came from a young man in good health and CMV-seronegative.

CDR3 sequence: CASSRLAGLAKNIQYF. CDR3 bases: TGTGCCAGTAGTAGACTAGCGGGGCTAGCCAAAAACATTCAGTACTTC. The rearrangement joins TRBV19 to TRBJ2-4, with 11 bases aligning to TRBD2. The CDR3 runs to 16 residues. In germline, CDR1 is LNHDA, CDR2 SQIVND (reference sequence). V gave up 4 bases and J gave up 0 bases; unmatched junction bases: 2.